These 18 T cell receptor beta chains were sequenced from one sample in a study of blood T cell repertoires in COVID-19. TCRdb's copy holds only in-frame clones and misses some; the assay was immunoSEQ multiplex PCR. The sample contains 200,000 to 300,000 clones, roughly 88% of which appear only once. The sample taken for sequencing was peripheral blood. Source of these receptors: a man aged 35 to 55 who had recovered from COVID-19.

This clone occurred once. This sequence joins TRBV5-4 and TRBJ2-7; TRBD1 matches 8 bases. CDR1 SGHNT and CDR2 YYREEE come from the germline V gene (reference sequence). The ends lost 4 bases at V and 5 bases at J; junction bases unmatched: 17. This CDR3 has 17 amino acids. The CDR3 DNA follows: TGTGCCAGCAGCCCAGGACAGGGATTAGTAGGTCGTGACGAGCAGTACTTC. Its translation is CASSPGQGLVGRDEQYF. Looking up the rest from reference TRBV5-4 and TRBJ2-7 gives the full variable domain: ETGVTQSPTHLIKTRGQQVTLRCSSQSGHNTVSWYQQALGQGPQFIFQYYREEENGRGNFPPRFSGLQFPNYSSELNVNALELDDSALYLCASSPGQGLVGRDEQYFGPGTRLTVT.

The chain recombines TRBV7-9 with TRBJ2-5; 8 bases agree with TRBD1. V shed 2 bases and J 1 base; nucleotides not matched to a gene: 3. Germline CDR1 and CDR2: SEHNR and FQNEAQ (reference sequence). The length of the CDR3 is 15 residues. The CDR3 spells CASSLRTGGQETQYF. The CDR3 DNA reads as TGTGCCAGCAGCTTACGCACAGGGGGCCAAGAGACCCAGTACTTC.

The genes are TRBV6-2 or TRBV6-3 and TRBJ2-5, with 8 bases aligning to TRBD2. V shed 3 bases, J shed 6 bases, and the junction held 18 bases outside the gene matches. CDR1 is MNHEY, CDR2 SVGEGT, per germline. The CDR3 is 18 amino acids. This CDR3 reads CASSYRGVAGGALKTQYF. DNA of the CDR3: TGTGCCAGCAGTTATCGGGGCGTGGCGGGGGGCGCCCTGAAGACCCAGTACTTC.

The gene calls are TRBV3-1 (or the pseudogene TRBV3-2) and TRBJ1-2, with D possibly being TRBD1 (6 bases). The germline CDR1 and CDR2 sequences are LGHDT and YNNKEL (reference sequence). There are 12 residues in the CDR3. Trimming left V 7 bases short and J 3 bases short, with 9 bases between. The DNA for the CDR3 is TGTGCCAGCACGGACAGTTACTATGGCTACACCTTC. Its translation: CASTDSYYGYTF.

This chain links TRBV18 with TRBJ1-1; tentative D call: TRBD1 (5 bases). Germline CDR1 and CDR2: KGHSH and LQKENI. V dropped 1 base and J dropped 4 bases, with 10 bases sitting between them. The CDR3 spans 14 residues. CDR3 DNA sequence: TGTGCCAGCTCACCACAGGGGCTGGGCACTGAAGCTTTCTTT. Protein sequence: CASSPQGLGTEAFF.

This clone was counted between two and nine times. The gene calls are TRBV7-9 and TRBJ2-7; D is uncertain. V lost 1 base and J lost 4, with 11 bases in between. From germline, CDR1 is SEHNR and CDR2 FQNEAQ (reference sequence). CDR3 length equals 14 residues. The CDR3 DNA reads TGTGCCAGCAGCTTAGAGCTCTCAGGTTACGAGCAGTACTTC. Its translation: CASSLELSGYEQYF.

The rearrangement uses TRBV7-9 and TRBJ1-3; D is undetermined. Per the germline V gene, CDR1 is SEHNR and CDR2 is FQNEAQ (reference sequence). CDR3 size: 12 residues. Deletions cut 6 bases from V and 7 bases from J, with 10 bases between. CDR3 residues: CASRGVGNTIYF. The CDR3 DNA sequence: TGTGCCAGCAGGGGCGTTGGGAACACCATATATTTT. Full variable domain (remainder filled in from reference TRBV7-9 and TRBJ1-3): DTGVSQNPRHKITKRGQNVTFRCDPISEHNRLYWYRQTLGQGPEFLTYFQNEAQLEKSRLLSDRFSAERPKGSFSTLEIQRTEQGDSAMYLCASRGVGNTIYFGEGSWLTVV.

The J gene is TRBJ2-3, the V gene TRBV5-4, with D perhaps matching TRBD2 (7 bases). This CDR3 spans 16 amino acids. Trimming took 4 bases from V and 6 from J, leaving 21 bases between them. CDR1 and CDR2 (germline): SGHNT, YYREEE (reference sequence). The CDR3 DNA reads TGTGCCAGCAGCCGCGGGGGCGGGGTAAAGGGCGATACGCAGTATTTT. Amino acids: CASSRGGGVKGDTQYF.

The rearrangement links TRBV7-9 to TRBJ1-1; D remains ambiguous. Between the trimmed V and J ends, which lost 1 base and 4 bases, there was a span of 10 bases. Germline CDR1 SEHNR, CDR2 FQNEAQ (reference sequence). The CDR3 is made up of 14 amino acids. The CDR3 DNA reads TGTGCCAGCAGCTTAGATCCGGTTGTCACTGAAGCTTTCTTT. Amino acid sequence: CASSLDPVVTEAFF. Filled out from reference TRBV7-9 and TRBJ1-1, the complete variable domain reads DTGVSQNPRHKITKRGQNVTFRCDPISEHNRLYWYRQTLGQGPEFLTYFQNEAQLEKSRLLSDRFSAERPKGSFSTLEIQRTEQGDSAMYLCASSLDPVVTEAFFGQGTRLTVV.

The genes are TRBV3-1 (or the pseudogene TRBV3-2) and TRBJ2-5; 10 bases are a match to TRBD2. V trimming: 1 base; J trimming: 9 bases; junction bases outside the gene matches: 14. Germline lookup yields CDR1 LGHDT and CDR2 YNNKEL (reference sequence). This CDR3 has 17 residues. The CDR3 is CASSQGASGGVRLAQYF. DNA of the CDR3: TGTGCCAGCAGCCAAGGGGCTAGCGGGGGAGTCAGGTTGGCCCAGTACTTC.

The CDR3 loop reads CASTGYSYEQYF. Here the CDR3 DNA reads TGTGCCAGTACAGGGTACTCCTACGAGCAGTACTTC. The genes are TRBV7-9 and TRBJ2-7; D perhaps matches TRBD1 (6 bases). There are 12 residues in the CDR3. V lost 9 bases and J lost 0, with 9 bases in between. The germline V gene encodes CDR1 SEHNR and CDR2 FQNEAQ (reference sequence).

This chain uses TRBV30 with TRBJ2-3; 9 bases are a match to TRBD2. The V gene end was trimmed by 4 bases and the J gene end by 5 bases; junction bases not matched to a gene: 7. Germline loops: CDR1 GTSNPN, CDR2 SVGIG (reference sequence). The CDR3 spans 14 residues. CDR3 DNA sequence: TGTGCCTGGAATAGCCTAGCGGGGAGAGATACGCAGTATTTT. Its translation: CAWNSLAGRDTQYF. Looking up the rest from reference TRBV30 and TRBJ2-3 gives the full variable domain: SQTIHQWPATLVQPVGSPLSLECTVEGTSNPNLYWYRQAAGRGLQLLFYSVGIGQISSEVPQNLSASRPQDRQFILSSKKLLLSDSGFYLCAWNSLAGRDTQYFGPGTRLTVL.

This CDR3 reads CASSEHQGRLTEAFF. The CDR3 DNA sequence: TGTGCCAGCAGTGAACACCAGGGGCGTTTGACTGAAGCTTTCTTT. This chain joins TRBV6-1 and TRBJ1-1; D is possibly TRBD1 (6 bases). The ends were cut back, 2 bases at V and 5 bases at J, with 15 bases in the middle. The CDR3 covers 15 residues. CDR1 and CDR2 from the germline V gene are MNHNS and SASEGT.

The gene calls are TRBV6-5 and TRBJ1-1, with a possible D match to TRBD1 (5 bases). CDR1 MNHEY and CDR2 SVGAGI come from the germline V gene. V was shortened by 0 bases and J by 5 bases, with 10 bases between the two germline ends. CDR3 length: 14 residues. CDR3 nucleotide sequence: TGTGCCAGCAGTTACTCGGCGGGGACGACTGAAGCTTTCTTT. This codes for CASSYSAGTTEAFF.

V gene TRBV15 combines with J gene TRBJ2-2; TRBD2 matches 8 bases. This CDR3 is built from 13 residues. J was trimmed by 7 bases and V by 5 bases; bases with no gene match: 3. Germline assignment: CDR1 LNHNV and CDR2 YYDKDF (reference sequence). In DNA, the CDR3 is TGTGCCACCAGCCCCCGGGAGGGCGGGGAGCTGTTTTTT. Translation gives CATSPREGGELFF.

This clone came up a few times. The V and J genes are TRBV3-1 (or the pseudogene TRBV3-2) and TRBJ1-3; possible D gene TRBD1, 6 bases. Per germline, CDR1 LGHDT and CDR2 YNNKEL (reference sequence). This CDR3 is built from 15 residues. The ends were cut back, 1 base at V and 5 bases at J, with 12 bases in the middle. The CDR3 region is CASSQGLRGRNTIYF. In nucleotides, the CDR3 is TGTGCCAGCAGCCAAGGCTTGCGGGGGCGAAACACCATATATTTT.

This clone was counted only a few times. The V call is TRBV11-3, the J call TRBJ2-3, with 9 bases lining up with TRBD2. This CDR3 is 17 amino acids long. CDR1 is SGHNT, CDR2 YENEEA, per germline. V shed 6 bases, J shed 0 bases, and the junction held 10 bases outside the gene matches. In DNA form, the CDR3 reads TGTGCCAGCAGTGGGGGTAGCGGGGGCGAAAGCACAGATACGCAGTATTTT. Its translation: CASSGGSGGESTDTQYF.

The V call is TRBV9, the J call TRBJ2-3, with TRBD2 identical over 7 bases. CDR3 length equals 12 residues. CDR1 is SGDLS and CDR2 is YYNGEE in the germline V gene. Unmatched junction bases numbered 6, after V lost 4 bases and J lost 10 bases. This chain's CDR3 is CASSPAGYSQYF. DNA for the CDR3: TGTGCCAGCAGCCCAGCGGGGTATTCGCAGTATTTT.